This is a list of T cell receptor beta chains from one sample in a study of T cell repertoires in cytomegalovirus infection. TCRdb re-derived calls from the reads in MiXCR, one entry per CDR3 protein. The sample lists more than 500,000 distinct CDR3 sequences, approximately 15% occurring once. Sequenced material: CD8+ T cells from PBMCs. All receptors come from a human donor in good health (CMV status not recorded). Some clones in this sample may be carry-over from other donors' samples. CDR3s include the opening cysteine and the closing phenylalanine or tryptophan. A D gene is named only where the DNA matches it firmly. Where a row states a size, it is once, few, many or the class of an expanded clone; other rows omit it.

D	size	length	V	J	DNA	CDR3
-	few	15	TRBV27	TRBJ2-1	TGTGCCAGCGGCCCCTACTCGCCGATCGACAATGAGCAGTTCTTC	CASGPYSPIDNEQFF
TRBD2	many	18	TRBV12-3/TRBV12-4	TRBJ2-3	TGTGCCAGCAGTTTAGGGCTAGCGGGGGGCCCTAGCACAGATACGCAGTATTTT	CASSLGLAGGPSTDTQYF
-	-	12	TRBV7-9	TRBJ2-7	TGTGCCAGCAGCTCCGTGGGTTACGAGCAGTACTTC	CASSSVGYEQYF
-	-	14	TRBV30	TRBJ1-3	TGTGCCTGGAGTGTTGCTATAATTGGAAACACCATATATTTT	CAWSVAIIGNTIYF
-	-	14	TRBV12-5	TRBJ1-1	TGTGCTAGTGGTTCCCCCCCAAGTTTCCCTGAAGCTTTCTTT	CASGSPPSFPEAFF
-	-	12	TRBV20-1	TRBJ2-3	TGCAGTGCTAGATGGGGCACAGATACGCAGTATTTT	CSARWGTDTQYF
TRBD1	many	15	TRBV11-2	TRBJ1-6	TGTGCCAGCAGCTCCGACAGGGGGCTGAATTCACCCCTCCACTTT	CASSSDRGLNSPLHF
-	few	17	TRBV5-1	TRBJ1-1	TGCGCCAGCAGCTTGAGGCATGAGGGTATAGCGAACACTGAAGCTTTCTTT	CASSLRHEGIANTEAFF
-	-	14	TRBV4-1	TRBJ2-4	TGCGCCAGCAGCCAGGGTATAGCCAAAAACATTCAGTACTTC	CASSQGIAKNIQYF
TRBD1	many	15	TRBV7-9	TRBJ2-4	TGTGCCAGCAGCTTCAGGGGGAGCTGGGGAAACATTCAGTACTTC	CASSFRGSWGNIQYF
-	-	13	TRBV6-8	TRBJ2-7	TGTGCCAGCAGCGATAGAAACTCCTACGAGCAGTACTTC	CASSDRNSYEQYF
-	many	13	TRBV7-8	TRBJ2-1	TGTGCCAGCAGCTCTTCGGACTACAATGAGCAGTTCTTC	CASSSSDYNEQFF
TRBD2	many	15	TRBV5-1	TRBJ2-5	TGCGCCAGCAGCTCCTTAGCGGGTTCAGAAGAGACCCAGTACTTC	CASSSLAGSEETQYF
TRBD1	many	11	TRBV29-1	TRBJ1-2	TGCAGCGTTTACAGGGGTGTGGGCTACACCTTC	CSVYRGVGYTF
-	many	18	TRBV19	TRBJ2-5	TGTGCCAGTAGTATCGCAAGGAAAAGGGACCGAAGGTCGGAGACCCAGTACTTC	CASSIARKRDRRSETQYF
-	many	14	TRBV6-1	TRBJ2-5	TGTGCCAGCAGTGAAGGGGACCTGGGGGAGACCCAGTACTTC	CASSEGDLGETQYF
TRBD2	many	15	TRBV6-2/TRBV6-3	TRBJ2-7	TGTGCCAGCAGCCCCGATAGCGGGAGGGCCTACGAGCAGTACTTC	CASSPDSGRAYEQYF
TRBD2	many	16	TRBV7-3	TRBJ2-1	TGTGCCAGCAGCTTAACAGCTAGCGGGGGATACAATGAGCAGTTCTTC	CASSLTASGGYNEQFF
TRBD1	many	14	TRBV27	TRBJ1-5	TGTGCCAGCAGTCCGGGACAGGGAGGGCAGCCCCAGCATTTT	CASSPGQGGQPQHF
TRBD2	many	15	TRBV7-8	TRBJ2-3	TGTGCCAGCAGCTTCAGCGGGAGTAGGACAGATACGCAGTATTTT	CASSFSGSRTDTQYF
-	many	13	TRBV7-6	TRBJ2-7	TGTGCCAGCAGCCGGACTGAGACCTACGAGCAGTACTTC	CASSRTETYEQYF
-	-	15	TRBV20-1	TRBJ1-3	TGCAGTGCTTGGGACCGATTCGACTCTGGAAACACCATATATTTT	CSAWDRFDSGNTIYF
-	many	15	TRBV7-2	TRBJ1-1	TGTGCCAGCAGCTTGCTCTGGGACGACGTCGAAAAAGCTTTCTTT	CASSLLWDDVEKAFF
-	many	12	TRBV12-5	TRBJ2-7	TGTGCTAGTGGTTTGTCCGGGGACGAGCAGTACTTC	CASGLSGDEQYF
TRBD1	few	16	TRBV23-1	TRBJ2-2	TGCGCCAGCAGTCAATCATTGCAGGGGGCGGGTTCCGAGCTGTTTTTT	CASSQSLQGAGSELFF
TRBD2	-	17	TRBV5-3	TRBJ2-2	TGTGCCAGCAGCTTGGTGTTCGGGGGGGTAAACACCGGGGAGCTGTTTTTT	CASSLVFGGVNTGELFF
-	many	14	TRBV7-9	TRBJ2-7	TGTGCCAGCAGCTTAAAGGCAGGAGACTACGAGCAGTACTTC	CASSLKAGDYEQYF
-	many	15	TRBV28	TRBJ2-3	TGTGCCAGCAGTTTTCCCGGGGAGGCCTCAGATACGCAGTATTTT	CASSFPGEASDTQYF
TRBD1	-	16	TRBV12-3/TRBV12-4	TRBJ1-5	TGTGCCAGCAGCCTTGGACAGGGTGGGAGCAATCAGCCCCAGCATTTT	CASSLGQGGSNQPQHF
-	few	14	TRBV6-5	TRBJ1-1	TGTGCCAGCAGTTACTCGCCCCTGAACACTGAAGCTTTCTTT	CASSYSPLNTEAFF
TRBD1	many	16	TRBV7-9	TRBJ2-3	TGTGCCAGCAGCATCGACAGGGAAGAGGGCACAGATACGCAGTATTTT	CASSIDREEGTDTQYF
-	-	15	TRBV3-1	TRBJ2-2	TGTGCCAGCAGCCAAGAAGCAGCTAACACCGGGGAGCTGTTTTTT	CASSQEAANTGELFF
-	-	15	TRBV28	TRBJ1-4	TGTGCCAGCAGTTTATCCGGGGGAGGGAATGAAAAACTGTTTTTT	CASSLSGGGNEKLFF
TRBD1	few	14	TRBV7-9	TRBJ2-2	TGTGCCAGCAGTGGGACAGGGCGGACCGGGGAGCTGTTTTTT	CASSGTGRTGELFF
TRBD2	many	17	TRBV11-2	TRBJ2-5	TGTGCCAGCAGCGACGGACTAGCGGGAGGGCCTAGGGAGACCCAGTACTTC	CASSDGLAGGPRETQYF
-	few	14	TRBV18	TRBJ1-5	TGTGCCAGCTCACCACCCAGGGTTACTCAGCCCCAGCATTTT	CASSPPRVTQPQHF